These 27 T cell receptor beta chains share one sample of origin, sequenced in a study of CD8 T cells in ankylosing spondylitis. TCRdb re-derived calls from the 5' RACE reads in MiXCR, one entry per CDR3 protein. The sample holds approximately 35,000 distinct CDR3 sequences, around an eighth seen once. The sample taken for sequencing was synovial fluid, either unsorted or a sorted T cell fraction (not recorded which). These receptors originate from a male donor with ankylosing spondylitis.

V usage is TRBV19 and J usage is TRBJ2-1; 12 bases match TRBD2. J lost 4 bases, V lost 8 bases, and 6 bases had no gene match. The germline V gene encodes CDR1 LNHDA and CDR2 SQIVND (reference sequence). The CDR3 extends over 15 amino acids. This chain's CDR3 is CASVRGTSGYNEQFF. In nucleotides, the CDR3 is TGTGCCAGTGTGAGAGGGACTAGCGGGTACAATGAGCAGTTCTTC.

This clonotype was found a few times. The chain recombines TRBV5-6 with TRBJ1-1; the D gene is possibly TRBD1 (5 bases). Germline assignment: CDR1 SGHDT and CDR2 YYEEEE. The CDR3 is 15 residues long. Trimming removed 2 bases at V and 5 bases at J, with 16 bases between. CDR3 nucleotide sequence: TGTGCCAGCAGCTTTGGGGACCCCCTTACAACTGAAGCTTTCTTT. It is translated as CASSFGDPLTTEAFF.

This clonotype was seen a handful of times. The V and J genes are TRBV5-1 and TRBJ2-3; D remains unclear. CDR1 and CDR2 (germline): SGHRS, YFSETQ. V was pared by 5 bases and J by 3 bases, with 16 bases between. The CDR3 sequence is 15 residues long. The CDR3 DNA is TGCGCCAGCAGACCTATGGGGTATGGTACAGATACGCAGTATTTT. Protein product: CASRPMGYGTDTQYF.

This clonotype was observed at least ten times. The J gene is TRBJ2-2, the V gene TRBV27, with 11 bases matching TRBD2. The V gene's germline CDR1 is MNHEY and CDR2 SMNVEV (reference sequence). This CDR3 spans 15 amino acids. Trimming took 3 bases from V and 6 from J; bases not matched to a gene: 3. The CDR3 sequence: CASSFVSGRAGELFF. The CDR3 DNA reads TGTGCCAGCAGTTTCGTTAGCGGGAGGGCCGGGGAGCTGTTTTTT.

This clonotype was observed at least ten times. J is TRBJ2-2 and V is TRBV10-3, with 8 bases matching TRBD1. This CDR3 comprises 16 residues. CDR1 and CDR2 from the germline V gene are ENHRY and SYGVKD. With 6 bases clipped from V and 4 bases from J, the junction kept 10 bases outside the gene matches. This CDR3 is CAISLGQEASTGELFF. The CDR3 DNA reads TGTGCCATCAGCCTGGGACAGGAGGCATCCACCGGGGAGCTGTTTTTT.

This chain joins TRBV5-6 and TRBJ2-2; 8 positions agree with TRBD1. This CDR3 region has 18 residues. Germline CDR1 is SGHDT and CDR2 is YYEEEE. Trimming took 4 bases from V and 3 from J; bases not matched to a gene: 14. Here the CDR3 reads CASSQNLRGRMYTGELFF. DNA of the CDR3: TGTGCCAGCAGCCAAAACCTCAGGGGGCGGATGTACACCGGGGAGCTGTTTTTT.

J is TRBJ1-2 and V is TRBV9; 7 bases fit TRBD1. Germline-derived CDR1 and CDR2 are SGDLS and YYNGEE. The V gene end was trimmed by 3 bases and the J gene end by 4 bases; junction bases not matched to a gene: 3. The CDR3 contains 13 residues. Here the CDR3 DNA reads TGTGCCAGCAGCGAATACAGGGGCTATGGCTACACCTTC. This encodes CASSEYRGYGYTF.

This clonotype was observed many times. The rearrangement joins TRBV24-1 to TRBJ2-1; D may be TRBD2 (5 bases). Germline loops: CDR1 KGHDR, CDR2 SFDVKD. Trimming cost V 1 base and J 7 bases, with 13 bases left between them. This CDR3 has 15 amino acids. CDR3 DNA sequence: TGTGCCACCAGTGATTTAGAGCACCCGGGGAATGAGCAGTTCTTC. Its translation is CATSDLEHPGNEQFF.

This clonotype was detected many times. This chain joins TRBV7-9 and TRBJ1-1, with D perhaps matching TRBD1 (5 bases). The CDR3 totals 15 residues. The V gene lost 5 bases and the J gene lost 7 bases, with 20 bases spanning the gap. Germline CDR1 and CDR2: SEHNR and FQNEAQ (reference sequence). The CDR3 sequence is CASSPILGVIGEAFF. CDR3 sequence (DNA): TGTGCCAGCAGCCCCATATTAGGGGTCATTGGTGAAGCTTTCTTT.

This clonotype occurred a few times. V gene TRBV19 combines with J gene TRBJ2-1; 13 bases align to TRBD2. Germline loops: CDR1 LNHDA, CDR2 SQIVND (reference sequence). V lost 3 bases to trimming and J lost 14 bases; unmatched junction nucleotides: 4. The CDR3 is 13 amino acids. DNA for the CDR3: TGTGCCAGTAGTATTTCGGGGACTAGCGGGAAGTTCTTC. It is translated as CASSISGTSGKFF.

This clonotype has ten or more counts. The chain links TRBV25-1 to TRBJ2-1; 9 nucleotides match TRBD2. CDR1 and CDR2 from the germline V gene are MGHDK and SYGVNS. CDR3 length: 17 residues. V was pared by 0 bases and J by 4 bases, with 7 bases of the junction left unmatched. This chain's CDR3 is CASSEYPREGLYNEQFF. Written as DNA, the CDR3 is TGTGCCAGCAGTGAATATCCGCGGGAGGGCCTTTACAATGAGCAGTTCTTC.

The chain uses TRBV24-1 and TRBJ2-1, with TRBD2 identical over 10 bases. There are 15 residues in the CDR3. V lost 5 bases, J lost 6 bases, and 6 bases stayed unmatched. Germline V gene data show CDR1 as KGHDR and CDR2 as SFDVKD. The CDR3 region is CATSGASGSVNEQFF. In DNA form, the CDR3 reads TGTGCCACCAGTGGGGCTAGCGGGAGCGTCAATGAGCAGTTCTTC.

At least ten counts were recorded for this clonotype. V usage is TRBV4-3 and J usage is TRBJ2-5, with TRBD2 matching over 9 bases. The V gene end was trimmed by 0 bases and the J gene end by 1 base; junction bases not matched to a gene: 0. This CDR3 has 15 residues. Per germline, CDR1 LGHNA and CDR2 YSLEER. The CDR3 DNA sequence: TGCGCCAGCAGCCAAGAGCGGGGGGGCCAAGAGACCCAGTACTTC. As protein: CASSQERGGQETQYF.

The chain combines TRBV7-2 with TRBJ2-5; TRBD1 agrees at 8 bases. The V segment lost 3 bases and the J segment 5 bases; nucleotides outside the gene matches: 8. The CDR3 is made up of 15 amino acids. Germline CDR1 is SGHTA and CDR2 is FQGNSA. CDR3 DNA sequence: TGTGCCAGCAGCTTGTCCGGGACAGGCTTGGAGACCCAGTACTTC. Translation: CASSLSGTGLETQYF.

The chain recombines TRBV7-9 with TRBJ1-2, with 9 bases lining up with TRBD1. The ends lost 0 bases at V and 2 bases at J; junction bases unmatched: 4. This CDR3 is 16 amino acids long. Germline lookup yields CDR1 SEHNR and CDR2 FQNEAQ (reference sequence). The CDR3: CASSLAGQGRNYGYTF. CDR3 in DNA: TGTGCCAGCAGCTTAGCCGGACAGGGGAGGAACTATGGCTACACCTTC.

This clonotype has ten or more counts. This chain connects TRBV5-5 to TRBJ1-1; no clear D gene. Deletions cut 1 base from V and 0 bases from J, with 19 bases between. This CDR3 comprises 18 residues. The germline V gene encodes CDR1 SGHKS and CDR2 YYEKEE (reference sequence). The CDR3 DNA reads TGTGCCAGCAGCTTGACGGCGGGCGGGTTCATCATGAACACTGAAGCTTTCTTT. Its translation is CASSLTAGGFIMNTEAFF. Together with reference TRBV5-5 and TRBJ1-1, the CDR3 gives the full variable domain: DAGVTQSPTHLIKTRGQQVTLRCSPISGHKSVSWYQQVLGQGPQFIFQYYEKEERGRGNFPDRFSARQFPNYSSELNVNALLLGDSALYLCASSLTAGGFIMNTEAFFGQGTRLTVV.

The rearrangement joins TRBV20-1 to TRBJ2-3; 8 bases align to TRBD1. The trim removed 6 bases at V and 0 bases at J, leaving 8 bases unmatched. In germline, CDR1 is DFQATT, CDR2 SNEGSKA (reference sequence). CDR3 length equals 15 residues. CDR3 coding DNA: TGCAGTGCGCAAAGGACAGGGTTTAGCACAGATACGCAGTATTTT. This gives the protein CSAQRTGFSTDTQYF.

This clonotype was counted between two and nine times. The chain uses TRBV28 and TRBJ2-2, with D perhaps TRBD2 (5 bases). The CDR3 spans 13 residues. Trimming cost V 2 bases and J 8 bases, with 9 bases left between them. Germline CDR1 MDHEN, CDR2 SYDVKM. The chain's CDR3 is CASSLAGGGELFF. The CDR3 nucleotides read TGTGCCAGCAGTTTAGCGGGCGGGGGGGAGCTGTTTTTT.

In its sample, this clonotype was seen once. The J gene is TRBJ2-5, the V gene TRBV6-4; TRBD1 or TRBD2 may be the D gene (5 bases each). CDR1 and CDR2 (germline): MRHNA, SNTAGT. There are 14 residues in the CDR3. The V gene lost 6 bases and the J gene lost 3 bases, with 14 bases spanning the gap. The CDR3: CASRPGTEKETQYF. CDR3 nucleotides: TGTGCCAGCAGACCCGGGACGGAGAAAGAGACCCAGTACTTC.

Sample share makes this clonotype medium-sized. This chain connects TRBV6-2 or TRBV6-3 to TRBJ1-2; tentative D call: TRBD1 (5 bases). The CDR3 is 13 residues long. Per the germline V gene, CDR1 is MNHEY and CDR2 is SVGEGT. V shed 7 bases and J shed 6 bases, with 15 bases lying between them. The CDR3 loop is CASKKGLRDGYTF. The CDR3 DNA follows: TGTGCCAGCAAAAAGGGACTAAGGGATGGCTACACCTTC.

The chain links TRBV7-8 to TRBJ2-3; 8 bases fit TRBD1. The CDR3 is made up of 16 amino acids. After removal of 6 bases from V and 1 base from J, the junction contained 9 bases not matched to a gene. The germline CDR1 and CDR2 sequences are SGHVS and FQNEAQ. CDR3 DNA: TGTGCCAGCAGTTCAGTCGACAGGGGAGGCACAGATACGCAGTATTTT. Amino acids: CASSSVDRGGTDTQYF. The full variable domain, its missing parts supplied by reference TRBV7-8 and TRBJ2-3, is GAGVSQSPRYKVAKRGQDVALRCDPISGHVSLFWYQQALGQGPEFLTYFQNEAQLDKSGLPSDRFFAERPEGSVSTLKIQRTQQEDSAVYLCASSSVDRGGTDTQYFGPGTRLTVL.

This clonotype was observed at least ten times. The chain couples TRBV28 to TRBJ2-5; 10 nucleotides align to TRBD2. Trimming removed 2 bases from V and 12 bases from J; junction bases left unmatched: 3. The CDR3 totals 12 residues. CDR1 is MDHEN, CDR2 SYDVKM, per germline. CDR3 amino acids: CASSLRLAGEYF. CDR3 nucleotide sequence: TGTGCCAGCAGTTTAAGGCTAGCGGGGGAGTACTTC.

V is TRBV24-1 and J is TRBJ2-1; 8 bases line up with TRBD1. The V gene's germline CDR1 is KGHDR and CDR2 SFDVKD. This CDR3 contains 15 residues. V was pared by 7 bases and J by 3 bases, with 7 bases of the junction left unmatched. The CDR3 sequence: CATRGQGRSYNEQFF. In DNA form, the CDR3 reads TGTGCCACCAGAGGACAGGGACGGAGCTACAATGAGCAGTTCTTC.

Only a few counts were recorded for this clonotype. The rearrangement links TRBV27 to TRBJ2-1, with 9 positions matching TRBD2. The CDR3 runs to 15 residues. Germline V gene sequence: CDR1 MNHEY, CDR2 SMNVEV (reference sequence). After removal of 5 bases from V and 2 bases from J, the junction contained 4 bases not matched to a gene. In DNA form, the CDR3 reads TGTGCCAGCAGTCCTCTAGCGGGGCCCTACAATGAGCAGTTCTTC. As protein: CASSPLAGPYNEQFF.

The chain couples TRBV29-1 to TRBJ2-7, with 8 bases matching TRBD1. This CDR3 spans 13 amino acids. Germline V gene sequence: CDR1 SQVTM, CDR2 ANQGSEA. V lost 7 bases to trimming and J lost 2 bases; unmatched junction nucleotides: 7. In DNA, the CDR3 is TGCAGCGCCTGGACAGGGCAAGCCTACGAGCAGTACTTC. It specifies CSAWTGQAYEQYF.

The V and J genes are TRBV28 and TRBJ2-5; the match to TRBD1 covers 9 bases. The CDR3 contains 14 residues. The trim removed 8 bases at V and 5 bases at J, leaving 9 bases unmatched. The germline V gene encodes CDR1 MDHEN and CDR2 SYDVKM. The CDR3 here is CASLSGTGWETQYF. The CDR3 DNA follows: TGTGCCAGCCTCTCCGGGACAGGGTGGGAGACCCAGTACTTC.

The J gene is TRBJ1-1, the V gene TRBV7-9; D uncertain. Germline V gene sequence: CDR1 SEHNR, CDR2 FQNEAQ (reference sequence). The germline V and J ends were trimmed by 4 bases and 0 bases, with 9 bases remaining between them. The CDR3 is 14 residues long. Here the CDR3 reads CASSYPGLNTEAFF. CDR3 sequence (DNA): TGTGCCAGCAGCTACCCGGGCCTGAACACTGAAGCTTTCTTT. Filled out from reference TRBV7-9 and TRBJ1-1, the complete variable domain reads DTGVSQNPRHKITKRGQNVTFRCDPISEHNRLYWYRQTLGQGPEFLTYFQNEAQLEKSRLLSDRFSAERPKGSFSTLEIQRTEQGDSAMYLCASSYPGLNTEAFFGQGTRLTVV.